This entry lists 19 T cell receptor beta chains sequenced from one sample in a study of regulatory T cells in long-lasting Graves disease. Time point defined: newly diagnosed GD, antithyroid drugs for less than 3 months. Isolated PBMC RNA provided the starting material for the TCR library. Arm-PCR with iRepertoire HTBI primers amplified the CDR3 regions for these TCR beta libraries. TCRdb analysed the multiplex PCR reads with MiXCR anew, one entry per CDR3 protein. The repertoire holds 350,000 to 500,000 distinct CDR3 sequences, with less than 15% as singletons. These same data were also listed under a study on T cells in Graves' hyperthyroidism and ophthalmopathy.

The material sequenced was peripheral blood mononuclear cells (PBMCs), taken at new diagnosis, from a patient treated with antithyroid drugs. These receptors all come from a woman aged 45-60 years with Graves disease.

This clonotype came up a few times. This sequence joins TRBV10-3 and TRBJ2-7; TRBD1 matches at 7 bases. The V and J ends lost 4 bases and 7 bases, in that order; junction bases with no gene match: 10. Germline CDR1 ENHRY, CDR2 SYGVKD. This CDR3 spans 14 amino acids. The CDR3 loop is CAISGGGPLGEQYF. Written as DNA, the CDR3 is TGTGCCATCAGTGGAGGGGGCCCTTTAGGAGAGCAGTACTTC.

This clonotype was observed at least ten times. The CDR3 region has the DNA TGTGCCAGCAGTTCTCCGACAGTAGGGGTAACTGAAGCTTTCTTT. Its protein product is CASSSPTVGVTEAFF. The chain couples TRBV6-5 to TRBJ1-1, with a possible D match to TRBD1 (5 bases). CDR3 length: 15 residues. Trimming pared 4 bases from V and 5 bases from J, leaving 17 bases between. Germline CDR1 reads MNHEY; CDR2 reads SVGAGI.

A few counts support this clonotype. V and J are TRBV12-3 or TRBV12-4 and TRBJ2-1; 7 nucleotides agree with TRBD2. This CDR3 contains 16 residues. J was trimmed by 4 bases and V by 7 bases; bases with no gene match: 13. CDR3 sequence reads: CASTGGSRDGYNEQFF. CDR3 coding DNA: TGTGCCAGCACCGGGGGGTCCCGGGACGGTTACAATGAGCAGTTCTTC.

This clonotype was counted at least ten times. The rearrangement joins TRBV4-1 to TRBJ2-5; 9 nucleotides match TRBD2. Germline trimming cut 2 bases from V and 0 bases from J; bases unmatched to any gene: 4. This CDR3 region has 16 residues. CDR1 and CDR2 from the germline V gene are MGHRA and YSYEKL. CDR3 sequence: CASSQSSGRYQETQYF. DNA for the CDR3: TGCGCCAGCAGCCAATCCAGCGGGAGGTACCAAGAGACCCAGTACTTC.

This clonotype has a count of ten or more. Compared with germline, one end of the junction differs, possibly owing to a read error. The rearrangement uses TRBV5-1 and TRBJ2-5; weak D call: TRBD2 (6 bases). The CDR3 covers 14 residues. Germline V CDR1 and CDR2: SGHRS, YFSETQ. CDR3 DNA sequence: TGTGCCAGCAGTTTAACTGGAGGGGAAGAGACCCAGTACTTC. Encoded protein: CASSLTGGEETQYF.

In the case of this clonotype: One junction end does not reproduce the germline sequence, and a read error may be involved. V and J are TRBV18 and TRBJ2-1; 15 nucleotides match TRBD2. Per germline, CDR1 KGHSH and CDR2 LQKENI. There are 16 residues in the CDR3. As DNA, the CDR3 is TGTGCCGGCTCACGGACTAGCGGGAGGGTTTACAATGAGCAGTTCTTC. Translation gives CAGSRTSGRVYNEQFF.

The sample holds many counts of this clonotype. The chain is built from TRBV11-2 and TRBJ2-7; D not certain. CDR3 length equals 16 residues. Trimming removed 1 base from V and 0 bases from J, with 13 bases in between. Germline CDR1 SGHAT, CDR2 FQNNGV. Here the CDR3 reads CASSLVERDGSYEQYF. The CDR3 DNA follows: TGTGCCAGCAGCTTAGTGGAGAGAGATGGCTCCTACGAGCAGTACTTC.

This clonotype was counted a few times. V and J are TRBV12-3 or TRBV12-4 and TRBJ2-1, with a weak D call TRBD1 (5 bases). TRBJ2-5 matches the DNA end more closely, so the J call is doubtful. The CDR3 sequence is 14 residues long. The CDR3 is CASSFLGVGETQYF. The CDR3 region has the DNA TGTGCCAGCAGTTTTTTAGGGGTTGGCGAGACCCAGTACTTC.

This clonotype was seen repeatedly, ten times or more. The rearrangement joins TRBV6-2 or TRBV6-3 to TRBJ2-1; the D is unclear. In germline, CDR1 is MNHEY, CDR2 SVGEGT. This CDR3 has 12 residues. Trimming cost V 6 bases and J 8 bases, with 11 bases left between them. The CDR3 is CASSQIRDEQFF. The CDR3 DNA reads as TGTGCCAGCAGCCAAATCCGCGATGAGCAGTTCTTC.

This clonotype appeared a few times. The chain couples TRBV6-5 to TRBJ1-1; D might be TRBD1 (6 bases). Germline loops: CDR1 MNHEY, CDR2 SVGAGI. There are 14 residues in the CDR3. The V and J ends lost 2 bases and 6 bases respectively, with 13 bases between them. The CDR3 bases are TGTGCCAGCAGTTACAGGGGGTCGCCCCCTGAAGCTTTCTTT. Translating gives CASSYRGSPPEAFF.

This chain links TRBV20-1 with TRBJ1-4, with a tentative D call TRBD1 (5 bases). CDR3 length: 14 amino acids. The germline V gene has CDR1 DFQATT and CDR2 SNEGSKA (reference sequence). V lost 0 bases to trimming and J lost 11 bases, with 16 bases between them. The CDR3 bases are TGCAGTGCTAGAGAGGGCGGCGGCGGGGGGAAACTGTTTTTT. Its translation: CSAREGGGGGKLFF.

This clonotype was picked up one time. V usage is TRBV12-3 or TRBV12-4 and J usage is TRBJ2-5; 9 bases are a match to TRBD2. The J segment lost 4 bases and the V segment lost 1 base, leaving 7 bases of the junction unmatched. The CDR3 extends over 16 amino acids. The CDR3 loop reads CASSLGGGRDRETQYF. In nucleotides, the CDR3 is TGTGCCAGCAGTTTAGGCGGCGGGAGGGATCGAGAGACCCAGTACTTC.

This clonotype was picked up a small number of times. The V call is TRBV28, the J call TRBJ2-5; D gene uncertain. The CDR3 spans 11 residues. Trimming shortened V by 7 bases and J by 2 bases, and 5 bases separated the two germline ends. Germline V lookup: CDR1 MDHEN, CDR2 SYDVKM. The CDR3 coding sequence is TGTGCCAGCACCAATCAAGAGACCCAGTACTTC. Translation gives CASTNQETQYF.

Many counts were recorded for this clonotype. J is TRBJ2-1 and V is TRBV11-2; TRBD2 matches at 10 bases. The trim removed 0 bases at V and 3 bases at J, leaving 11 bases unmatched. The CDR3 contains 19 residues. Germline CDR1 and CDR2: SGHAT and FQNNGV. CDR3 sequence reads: CASSLDWKLAGDRYNEQFF. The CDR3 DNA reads TGTGCCAGCAGCTTAGATTGGAAGCTAGCGGGAGATCGCTACAATGAGCAGTTCTTC.

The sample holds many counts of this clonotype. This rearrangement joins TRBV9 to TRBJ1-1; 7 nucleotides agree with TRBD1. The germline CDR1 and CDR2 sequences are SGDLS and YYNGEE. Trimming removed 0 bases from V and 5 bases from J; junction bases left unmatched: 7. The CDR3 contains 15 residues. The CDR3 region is CASSVAPGGETEAFF. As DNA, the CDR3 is TGTGCCAGCAGCGTAGCCCCAGGGGGAGAAACTGAAGCTTTCTTT.

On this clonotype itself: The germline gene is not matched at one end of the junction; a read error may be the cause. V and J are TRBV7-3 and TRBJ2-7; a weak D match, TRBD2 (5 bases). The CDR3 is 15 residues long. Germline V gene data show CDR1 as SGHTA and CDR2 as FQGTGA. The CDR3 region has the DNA TGTGCCAGCAGCTTACTGGGAGATAGCTCCTACGAGCAGTGCTTC. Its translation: CASSLLGDSSYEQCF.

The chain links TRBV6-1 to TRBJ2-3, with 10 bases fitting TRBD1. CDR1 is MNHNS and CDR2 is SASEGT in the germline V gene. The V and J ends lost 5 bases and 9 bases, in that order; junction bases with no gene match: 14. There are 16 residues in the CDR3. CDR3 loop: CASSTKRDRGTWTQYF. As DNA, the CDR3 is TGTGCCAGCAGTACGAAGAGGGACAGGGGAACCTGGACGCAGTATTTT.

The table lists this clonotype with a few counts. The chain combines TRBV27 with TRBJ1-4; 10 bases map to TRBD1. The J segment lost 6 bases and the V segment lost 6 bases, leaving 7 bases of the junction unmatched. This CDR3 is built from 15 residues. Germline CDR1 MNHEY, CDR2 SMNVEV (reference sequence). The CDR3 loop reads CASSLTTGGYEKLFF. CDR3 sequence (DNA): TGTGCCAGCAGCCTGACGACAGGGGGCTATGAAAAACTGTTTTTT.

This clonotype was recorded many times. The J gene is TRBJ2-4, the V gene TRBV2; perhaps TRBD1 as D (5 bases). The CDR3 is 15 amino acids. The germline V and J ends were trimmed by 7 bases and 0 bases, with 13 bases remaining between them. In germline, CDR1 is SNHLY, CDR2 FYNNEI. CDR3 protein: CASMRQGIAKNIQYF. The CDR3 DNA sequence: TGTGCCAGCATGAGGCAGGGAATAGCCAAAAACATTCAGTACTTC.